This T cell receptor beta chain emerged from a study of spatial heterogeneity in lung cancer. TCR cDNA molecules each had a unique molecular identifier. TCRdb recomputed calls from the 5' RACE reads with MiXCR, one row per CDR3 protein. The sample has about 82,000 distinct CDR3 sequences, over 9.5% seen once; the top ten hold 4.6%. CDR3 size: 17 residues. V lost 0 bases and J lost 1, with 14 bases in between. Germline lookup yields CDR1 SGDLS and CDR2 YYNGEE. Time point of the sample: sample taken at primary tumor resection. Whole RNA was taken from tumor, nontumor lung or frozen PBMC; it was then sequenced unsorted. Samples were donated by 72 untreated early-stage non-small cell lung cancer patients. This clonotype was seen more than once but under ten times.

The chain combines TRBV9 with TRBJ2-4; the D gene is possibly TRBD2 (5 bases). Specimen: PBMCs, collected at surgery. The clonotype originates from a male donor with early-stage non-small cell lung cancer. The CDR3 loop reads CASSVGTDQRAKNIQYF. For the CDR3, the DNA is TGTGCCAGCAGCGTAGGGACCGACCAGCGGGCCAAAAACATTCAGTACTTC.